One and the same sample provided the 25 T cell receptor beta chains below, sequenced in a study of T cells in Graves' hyperthyroidism and ophthalmopathy. Using RNA transcripts as the source, TCR beta CDR3 regions were amplified. When the TCR CDR3 underwent first-round RT-PCR, the HTBI primer set was used. MiXCR was run by TCRdb on the multiplex PCR reads, yielding one entry per CDR3 protein. Found here are some 400,000 distinct CDR3 sequences, about 15% of them singletons; the top ten hold 9.5% to 11%. Sequenced sample: blood. The receptors were sampled from a woman aged 60-75 years with Graves' hyperthyroidism.

About this clonotype: Since a much larger clone is just one base distant, this may be a read error. This chain connects TRBV5-8 to TRBJ2-1; the D is unclear. The CDR3 covers 11 residues. Germline V gene data show CDR1 as SGHTS and CDR2 as YDEGEE. The CDR3 here is CASSMYNEQSF. The CDR3 DNA sequence: TGTGCCAGCAGCATGTACAATGAGCAGTCCTTC.

This clonotype has ten or more counts. The chain has TRBV7-9 and TRBJ2-1; possible D gene TRBD2, 6 bases. V was shortened by 2 bases and J by 0 bases, with 23 bases between the two germline ends. Germline V gene lookup returns CDR1 SEHNR and CDR2 FQNEAQ (reference sequence). This CDR3 contains 20 residues. The CDR3 DNA sequence: TGTGCCAGCAGCTTAACCTTAGCGGCCCCCTTTCTGGGCTCCTACAATGAGCAGTTCTTC. This encodes CASSLTLAAPFLGSYNEQFF.

The chain is built from TRBV5-1 and TRBJ2-7; D is unresolved. This CDR3 spans 13 amino acids. The germline V gene has CDR1 SGHRS and CDR2 YFSETQ. V was pared by 0 bases and J by 5 bases, with 9 bases between. In DNA form, the CDR3 reads TGCGCCAGCAGCTTGGAAGGCGACAACGAGCAGTACTTC. This codes for CASSLEGDNEQYF. Together with reference TRBV5-1 and TRBJ2-7, the CDR3 gives the full variable domain: KAGVTQTPRYLIKTRGQQVTLSCSPISGHRSVSWYQQTPGQGLQFLFEYFSETQRNKGNFPGRFSGRQFSNSRSEMNVSTLELGDSALYLCASSLEGDNEQYFGPGTRLTVT.

About this clonotype itself: A read error is possible here, since a much larger clone lies one base away. The chain is built from TRBV24-1 and TRBJ2-5, with 7 bases that match TRBD1. The CDR3 covers 18 residues. Trimming at V came to 1 base and at J to 1 base, leaving 11 bases not matched to a gene. Germline V gene sequence: CDR1 KGHDR, CDR2 SFDVKD. DNA for the CDR3: TGTGCCACCAGTGATTTCTCAGACAGGGAGAGACGCCAAGAGACCCAGTACTTC. It is translated as CATSDFSDRERRQETQYF.

This clonotype was seen many times. The genes are TRBV18 and TRBJ1-1, with D possibly matching TRBD1 (5 bases). CDR3 length equals 14 residues. Trimming removed 3 bases at V and 1 base at J, with 9 bases between. The germline CDR1 and CDR2 sequences are KGHSH and LQKENI. CDR3 residues: CASSPDQGNTEAFF. Written as DNA, the CDR3 is TGTGCCAGCTCACCTGATCAGGGGAACACTGAAGCTTTCTTT.

The chain employs TRBV5-4 and TRBJ1-2, with D perhaps TRBD1 (6 bases). Trimming removed 0 bases from V and 4 bases from J, with 10 bases in between. CDR1 and CDR2 from the germline V gene are SGHNT and YYREEE (reference sequence). CDR3 size: 14 residues. DNA of the CDR3: TGTGCCAGCAGCTTGGCACAGGGCTCCTATGGCTACACCTTC. Its protein is CASSLAQGSYGYTF.

This rearrangement joins TRBV20-1 to TRBJ2-1, with 13 bases fitting TRBD2. The V gene's germline CDR1 is DFQATT and CDR2 SNEGSKA (reference sequence). The CDR3 runs to 19 residues. V dropped 1 base and J dropped 8; count of bases not matched to a gene: 17. The CDR3 DNA reads TGCAGTGCTAGAGTAGGGGTTACGGGTGGACTAGCGGGAGTCGATGAGCAGTTCTTC. Its translation is CSARVGVTGGLAGVDEQFF.

There are many counts of this clonotype. V gene TRBV6-1 combines with J gene TRBJ2-1; D is perhaps TRBD2 (5 bases). The germline CDR1 and CDR2 sequences are MNHNS and SASEGT. The length of the CDR3 is 15 residues. The V end was cut by 6 bases, the J end by 7 bases, with 19 bases between. CDR3 nucleotides: TGTGCCAGCAGCTCTCTGAAACGAGGGCGGAATGAGCAGTTCTTC. It encodes CASSSLKRGRNEQFF.

The chain carries TRBV9 and TRBJ2-1, with 8 bases identical to TRBD2. Germline V gene data show CDR1 as SGDLS and CDR2 as YYNGEE. CDR3 length: 15 amino acids. J was trimmed by 4 bases and V by 4 bases; bases with no gene match: 7. This CDR3 reads CASSFTTSGYNEQFF. CDR3 nucleotides: TGTGCCAGCAGCTTCACTACTAGCGGATACAATGAGCAGTTCTTC.

This clonotype was seen repeatedly, ten times or more. CDR3 sequence (DNA): TGTGCCAGCAGTAGCGTGACTAGCGGGAGCATCAATGAGCAGTTCTTC. This encodes CASSSVTSGSINEQFF. The chain is built from TRBV28 and TRBJ2-1; 12 bases map to TRBD2. The CDR3 has 16 residues. V lost 5 bases, J lost 6 bases, and 8 bases stayed unmatched. From germline, CDR1 is MDHEN and CDR2 SYDVKM.

This clonotype was seen a handful of times. V and J are TRBV7-7 and TRBJ2-2; D gene unclear. The CDR3 loop spans 11 amino acids. Germline V lookup: CDR1 SSHAT, CDR2 FNYEAQ (reference sequence). The CDR3 spells CAVPGTGELFF. For the CDR3, the DNA is TGTGCTGTGCCGGGCACCGGGGAGCTGTTTTTT.

This sequence joins TRBV20-1 and TRBJ2-1; D is ambiguous. V was cut by 2 bases and J by 13 bases, with 21 bases left in between. CDR1 is DFQATT, CDR2 SNEGSKA, per germline (reference sequence). The CDR3 runs to 14 residues. The CDR3 protein is CSARTFPYNAGQFF. As DNA, the CDR3 is TGCAGTGCTAGAACCTTCCCCTACAATGCCGGACAGTTCTTC.

The table lists this clonotype with a few counts. This chain connects TRBV5-1 to TRBJ2-7; D is perhaps TRBD1 (5 bases). Trimming took 3 bases from V and 0 from J, leaving 10 bases between them. CDR1 is SGHRS, CDR2 YFSETQ, per germline. This CDR3 is built from 14 residues. CDR3 residues: CASSSLTGSYEQYF. CDR3 coding DNA: TGCGCCAGCAGCTCTCTAACAGGCTCCTACGAGCAGTACTTC. Filled out from reference TRBV5-1 and TRBJ2-7, the complete variable domain reads KAGVTQTPRYLIKTRGQQVTLSCSPISGHRSVSWYQQTPGQGLQFLFEYFSETQRNKGNFPGRFSGRQFSNSRSEMNVSTLELGDSALYLCASSSLTGSYEQYFGPGTRLTVT.

This clonotype was seen ten or more times. The chain joins TRBV3-1 to TRBJ2-5, with 13 bases aligning to TRBD2. The germline V gene has CDR1 LGHDT and CDR2 YNNKEL (reference sequence). V lost 4 bases to trimming and J lost 7 bases; unmatched junction nucleotides: 6. This CDR3 region has 15 residues. The DNA of the CDR3 is TGTGCCAGCAGCCGGGGGACTAGCGGGATGTGGACCCAGTACTTC. It specifies CASSRGTSGMWTQYF.

In its sample, this clonotype was seen many times. The chain has TRBV18 and TRBJ1-1; tentatively, D is TRBD1 (6 bases). The V end was cut by 7 bases, the J end by 3 bases, with 15 bases between. CDR1 is KGHSH and CDR2 is LQKENI in the germline V gene. CDR3 length: 14 amino acids. CDR3 DNA: TGTGCCAGCTACCCGGGACATCAGGACACTGAAGCTTTCTTT. Translation: CASYPGHQDTEAFF.

The sample holds many counts of this clonotype. The V and J genes are TRBV2 and TRBJ2-3; unclear D gene. Trimming took 3 bases from V and 0 from J, leaving 7 bases between them. CDR1 SNHLY and CDR2 FYNNEI come from the germline V gene. The CDR3 runs to 14 residues. The CDR3 region is CASSEGLSTDTQYF. In nucleotides, the CDR3 is TGTGCCAGCAGTGAGGGTCTCAGCACAGATACGCAGTATTTT.

The chain uses TRBV24-1 and TRBJ2-1, with a possible D match to TRBD2 (6 bases). The CDR3 loop spans 14 amino acids. Germline lookup yields CDR1 KGHDR and CDR2 SFDVKD. The germline V and J ends were trimmed by 9 bases and 0 bases, with 11 bases remaining between them. This CDR3 reads CATWDGSSYNEQFF. The CDR3, as DNA: TGTGCCACCTGGGACGGGAGCTCCTACAATGAGCAGTTCTTC.

The rearrangement joins TRBV5-1 to TRBJ2-2; 13 nucleotides agree with TRBD2. Per the germline V gene, CDR1 is SGHRS and CDR2 is YFSETQ. CDR3 length: 16 amino acids. Losses at the gene ends were 4 bases for V and 7 bases for J; bases not matched to a gene: 7. CDR3 amino acids: CASSAGLAGEIGELFF. CDR3 coding DNA: TGCGCCAGCAGCGCTGGACTAGCGGGAGAAATCGGGGAGCTGTTTTTT.

In this sample, this clonotype turned up many times. The V gene is TRBV18, the J gene TRBJ1-5; no clear D gene. CDR1 and CDR2 (germline): KGHSH, LQKENI. The length of the CDR3 is 13 residues. V shed 3 bases and J shed 4 bases, with 7 bases lying between them. The CDR3 spells CASSPAINQPQHF. The CDR3 DNA is TGTGCCAGCTCACCGGCGATTAATCAGCCCCAGCATTTT.

This clonotype was counted between two and nine times. The chain is built from TRBV4-1 and TRBJ2-1, with 7 bases lining up with TRBD2. V lost 1 base to trimming and J lost 8 bases; unmatched junction nucleotides: 8. Germline V lookup: CDR1 MGHRA, CDR2 YSYEKL. This CDR3 is 15 amino acids long. The CDR3 DNA is TGCGCCAGCAGCCAAGTCGGCGGGAGTGTCGATGAGCAGTTCTTC. It translates to CASSQVGGSVDEQFF.

Ten or more counts support this clonotype. CDR3 DNA: TGTGCCAGCAGCTTATCGGGACTAGCGGGCTCCTACGAGCAGTACTTC. It specifies CASSLSGLAGSYEQYF. The gene calls are TRBV7-9 and TRBJ2-7, with TRBD2 identical over 12 bases. The CDR3 is 16 amino acids. Trimming cost V 2 bases and J 0 bases; bases outside gene matches: 2. Germline assignment: CDR1 SEHNR and CDR2 FQNEAQ (reference sequence).

This clonotype was seen more than once but under ten times. V usage is TRBV10-3 and J usage is TRBJ2-1, with 10 bases fitting TRBD2. Germline-derived CDR1 and CDR2 are ENHRY and SYGVKD. V lost 10 bases, J lost 9 bases, and 9 bases stayed unmatched. The CDR3 extends over 13 amino acids. The DNA for the CDR3 is TGTGCCACCCAGGGAGCGGGAGGGGGTGAGCAGTTCTTC. Translating gives CATQGAGGGEQFF.

With respect to this clonotype: Compared with germline, one end of the junction differs, possibly owing to a read error. V is TRBV24-1 and J is TRBJ2-3; no definite D call. This CDR3 is built from 13 residues. Germline V gives CDR1 KGHDR, CDR2 SFDVKD. The CDR3 DNA sequence: TGTGCCACCAGGGACCCAAGCAAAGATACGCAGTATTTT. This translates into CATRDPSKDTQYF.

The sample holds many counts of this clonotype. The V gene is TRBV3-1, the J gene TRBJ1-1, with 7 nucleotides matching TRBD1. The germline V gene encodes CDR1 LGHDT and CDR2 YNNKEL (reference sequence). This CDR3 spans 15 amino acids. Unmatched junction bases numbered 11, after V lost 3 bases and J lost 7 bases. The CDR3 coding sequence is TGTGCCAGCAGCCACCTCAGGGGGTCGTCTGGTGAAGCTTTCTTT. It specifies CASSHLRGSSGEAFF.

This clonotype was counted at least ten times. The DNA for the CDR3 is TGTGCCAGCAGTCCGGGACAGGGTTACACCGGGGAGCTGTTTTTT. It yields the protein CASSPGQGYTGELFF. The chain links TRBV28 to TRBJ2-2; 9 bases line up with TRBD1. Per the germline V gene, CDR1 is MDHEN and CDR2 is SYDVKM. Trimming at V came to 5 bases and at J to 3 bases, leaving 4 bases not matched to a gene. The CDR3 consists of 15 residues.